One and the same sample provided the 23 T cell receptor beta chains below, sequenced in a study of T cell changes during pregnancy in multiple sclerosis. Method: immunoSEQ multiplex PCR; TCRdb's copy keeps in-frame clones and lacks some. The sample includes 75,000 to 100,000 clones, about 91% of them seen just once. This sample comprised peripheral blood, obtained after pregnancy. The receptors derive from a female donor in good health, enrolled as a control in a pregnancy study.

The chain is built from TRBV19 and TRBJ2-1, with 12 nucleotides matching TRBD2. The CDR3 has 14 residues. Trimming took 7 bases from V and 7 from J; bases not matched to a gene: 5. Germline lookup yields CDR1 LNHDA and CDR2 SQIVND (reference sequence). CDR3 bases: TGTGCCAGTACCCTGCTAGCGGGGGGGAATGAGCAGTTCTTC. It codes for CASTLLAGGNEQFF.

About this clone: Germline and junction disagree at one end, which may indicate a read error. The CDR3 protein is CASSIEGQGLEKLFF. The CDR3 DNA reads TGTGCCAGCAGCATAGAGGGACAGGGGCTTGAAAAACTGTTTTTT. This chain joins TRBV11-3 and TRBJ1-4, with TRBD1 matching 10 bases. Looked up from germline, CDR1 is SGHNT and CDR2 is YENEEA. The CDR3 sequence is 15 residues long.

This clone was recorded once. The chain recombines TRBV28 with TRBJ2-1, with a possible D match to TRBD1 (6 bases). Germline assignment: CDR1 MDHEN and CDR2 SYDVKM. V lost 3 bases and J 0 bases, leaving 18 bases between the germline ends. The CDR3 loop spans 18 amino acids. CDR3 protein: CASSFNRVSQYSYNEQFF. Written as DNA, the CDR3 is TGTGCCAGCAGTTTTAACAGGGTGTCCCAATACTCCTACAATGAGCAGTTCTTC.

CDR3 sequence reads: CASTRTSVSYEQYF. The DNA of the CDR3 is TGTGCCAGTACCCGGACTAGCGTATCCTACGAGCAGTACTTC. The rearrangement links TRBV19 to TRBJ2-7; 9 bases align to TRBD2. This CDR3 contains 14 residues. Germline V gene data show CDR1 as LNHDA and CDR2 as SQIVND (reference sequence). V was pared by 7 bases and J by 1 base, with 5 bases of the junction left unmatched.

This clone was detected only once. V and J are TRBV10-3 and TRBJ2-1, with TRBD2 matching over 12 bases. V gave up 6 bases and J gave up 4 bases; unmatched junction bases: 7. CDR1 and CDR2 (germline): ENHRY, SYGVKD. This CDR3 spans 16 amino acids. CDR3 region: CAIREFLAGGYNEQFF. The DNA of the CDR3 is TGTGCCATCAGAGAATTCCTAGCGGGAGGGTACAATGAGCAGTTCTTC.

The genes are TRBV30 and TRBJ2-6, with TRBD2 identical over 9 bases. V was pared by 3 bases and J by 1 base, with 7 bases of the junction left unmatched. The CDR3 runs 17 residues. The germline V gene encodes CDR1 GTSNPN and CDR2 SVGIG (reference sequence). The CDR3: CAWSLAGPSSGANVLTF. The CDR3 DNA is TGTGCCTGGAGCCTAGCGGGACCCTCGTCTGGGGCCAACGTCCTGACTTTC.

This clone was seen just once. The chain has TRBV7-9 and TRBJ2-7, with a possible D match to TRBD1 (5 bases). V lost 3 bases and J 2 bases, leaving 11 bases between the germline ends. The CDR3 has 14 residues. Germline V gene lookup returns CDR1 SEHNR and CDR2 FQNEAQ (reference sequence). The CDR3 spells CASSFSNRPYEQYF. The CDR3 DNA reads as TGTGCCAGCAGCTTTTCAAACAGGCCCTACGAGCAGTACTTC. Full variable domain (outside the CDR3, taken from reference TRBV7-9 and TRBJ2-7): DTGVSQNPRHKITKRGQNVTFRCDPISEHNRLYWYRQTLGQGPEFLTYFQNEAQLEKSRLLSDRFSAERPKGSFSTLEIQRTEQGDSAMYLCASSFSNRPYEQYFGPGTRLTVT.

This clone showed up just once. This rearrangement joins TRBV19 to TRBJ1-1; D might be TRBD1 (6 bases). CDR1 is LNHDA, CDR2 SQIVND, per germline (reference sequence). The CDR3 covers 13 residues. The V end was cut by 9 bases, the J end by 3 bases, with 14 bases between. The CDR3: CASRTGPHTEAFF. The CDR3 coding sequence is TGTGCCAGCAGAACAGGGCCCCACACTGAAGCTTTCTTT.

The chain uses TRBV5-1 and TRBJ2-7; D might be TRBD2 (6 bases). The germline CDR1 and CDR2 sequences are SGHRS and YFSETQ. V gave up 1 base and J gave up 1 base, with 12 bases separating them. The CDR3 runs 15 residues. CDR3 nucleotide sequence: TGCGCCAGCAGCTTGTTGGGGGGTCAGTCCTACGAGCAGTACTTC. It is translated as CASSLLGGQSYEQYF.

The chain recombines TRBV6-1 with TRBJ2-3, with 9 nucleotides matching TRBD2. The V gene's germline CDR1 is MNHNS and CDR2 SASEGT. This CDR3 is built from 18 residues. The junction had 8 bases not matched to a gene; V was cut back by 0 bases and J by 1 base. Here the CDR3 reads CASSEAGAGGPGTDTQYF. The CDR3 DNA reads TGTGCCAGCAGTGAAGCTGGCGCGGGGGGGCCGGGCACAGATACGCAGTATTTT.

V usage is TRBV10-1 and J usage is TRBJ2-1, with 8 bases lining up with TRBD2. Germline trimming cut 5 bases from V and 3 bases from J; bases unmatched to any gene: 3. The CDR3 length is 14 residues. Germline V lookup: CDR1 WNHNN, CDR2 SYGVQD (reference sequence). The chain's CDR3 is CASSPGLDYNEQFF. DNA for the CDR3: TGCGCCAGCAGTCCGGGACTAGACTACAATGAGCAGTTCTTC.

This sequence joins TRBV5-1 and TRBJ1-5; TRBD1 aligns across 11 bases. The CDR3 extends over 15 amino acids. Per germline, CDR1 SGHRS and CDR2 YFSETQ. Losses at the gene ends were 4 bases for V and 6 bases for J; bases not matched to a gene: 6. The CDR3 sequence is CASSQSGTGGQPQHF. The CDR3 DNA reads TGCGCCAGCAGCCAATCCGGGACAGGGGGTCAGCCCCAGCATTTT.

The chain carries TRBV27 and TRBJ2-1; 8 bases are a match to TRBD1. The CDR3 is 14 amino acids. Germline assignment: CDR1 MNHEY and CDR2 SMNVEV (reference sequence). The trim removed 3 bases at V and 9 bases at J, leaving 7 bases unmatched. Here the CDR3 reads CASSFQGASGEQFF. In nucleotides, the CDR3 is TGTGCCAGCAGTTTTCAGGGGGCTTCGGGTGAGCAGTTCTTC.

The chain combines TRBV7-9 with TRBJ2-1; 9 nucleotides match TRBD1. Germline lookup yields CDR1 SEHNR and CDR2 FQNEAQ (reference sequence). The CDR3 consists of 17 residues. J gave up 5 bases and V 1 base, and 9 bases lay outside the gene matches. CDR3 in DNA: TGTGCCAGCAGCTTAGTGGGCTCGGGACAGGGCGACAATGAGCAGTTCTTC. The encoded protein is CASSLVGSGQGDNEQFF. Variable domain in full (rest from reference TRBV7-9 and TRBJ2-1): DTGVSQNPRHKITKRGQNVTFRCDPISEHNRLYWYRQTLGQGPEFLTYFQNEAQLEKSRLLSDRFSAERPKGSFSTLEIQRTEQGDSAMYLCASSLVGSGQGDNEQFFGPGTRLTVL.

This rearrangement joins TRBV30 to TRBJ1-2; D gene ambiguous. In germline, CDR1 is GTSNPN, CDR2 SVGIG (reference sequence). CDR3 length: 16 residues. V lost 1 base to trimming and J lost 3 bases, with 18 bases between them. The CDR3 DNA sequence: TGTGCCTGGAGTGCCCCGGTAGGATTGAGGGACTATGGCTACACCTTC. Protein sequence: CAWSAPVGLRDYGYTF.

The chain has TRBV5-4 and TRBJ2-1; D gene unclear. The length of the CDR3 is 14 residues. Germline V CDR1 and CDR2: SGHNT, YYREEE (reference sequence). The V end lost 4 bases, the J end lost 9 bases, and 17 bases lay between the germline ends. CDR3: CASSADSPVVEQFF. The CDR3 DNA sequence: TGTGCCAGCAGCGCTGACTCCCCGGTGGTTGAGCAGTTCTTC.

The genes are TRBV5-4 and TRBJ2-1; D may be TRBD2 (6 bases). V lost 0 bases and J 7 bases, leaving 14 bases between the germline ends. The CDR3 covers 15 residues. Germline V lookup: CDR1 SGHNT, CDR2 YYREEE (reference sequence). The CDR3 sequence is CASSLDLRDGNEQFF. As DNA, the CDR3 is TGTGCCAGCAGCTTGGATTTGCGGGATGGGAATGAGCAGTTCTTC. The variable domain in full, completed from reference TRBV5-4 and TRBJ2-1, reads ETGVTQSPTHLIKTRGQQVTLRCSSQSGHNTVSWYQQALGQGPQFIFQYYREEENGRGNFPPRFSGLQFPNYSSELNVNALELDDSALYLCASSLDLRDGNEQFFGPGTRLTVL.

The rearrangement links TRBV2 to TRBJ2-1, with D possibly matching TRBD2 (6 bases). CDR3 length: 13 residues. V was pared by 8 bases and J by 0 bases, with 8 bases between. Germline V lookup: CDR1 SNHLY, CDR2 FYNNEI. The CDR3: CASVADSYNEQFF. For the CDR3, the DNA is TGTGCCAGCGTAGCGGACTCCTACAATGAGCAGTTCTTC.

The CDR3 DNA sequence: TGTGCCAGTAGTCGCGTACCCGGGACGGGAGCCTACGAGCAGTACTTC. As protein: CASSRVPGTGAYEQYF. This rearrangement joins TRBV19 to TRBJ2-7, with D possibly being TRBD2 (6 bases). The V end was cut by 5 bases, the J end by 2 bases, with 19 bases between. CDR3 length: 16 amino acids. Per the germline V gene, CDR1 is LNHDA and CDR2 is SQIVND (reference sequence).

V and J are TRBV29-1 and TRBJ2-4, with a possible D match to TRBD1 (5 bases). V dropped 4 bases and J dropped 0 bases, with 10 bases sitting between them. CDR1 and CDR2 (germline): SQVTM, ANQGSEA. The CDR3 sequence is 14 residues long. This CDR3 reads CSVGDSLAKNIQYF. DNA of the CDR3: TGCAGCGTTGGCGACAGCTTAGCCAAAAACATTCAGTACTTC.

The CDR3 DNA reads as TGCGCCAGCAGCTTGGAGGGGCTGTCGAACACTGAAGCTTTCTTT. Translating it yields CASSLEGLSNTEAFF. The chain carries TRBV5-1 and TRBJ1-1, with a tentative D call TRBD1 (5 bases). CDR1 is SGHRS and CDR2 is YFSETQ in the germline V gene. This CDR3 is 15 amino acids long. V was shortened by 0 bases and J by 1 base, with 10 bases between the two germline ends.

This clone was detected a few times. The rearrangement links TRBV10-1 to TRBJ2-2; TRBD2 matches at 16 bases. With V trimmed by 7 bases and J by 3 bases, 5 bases remained unmatched. The V gene's germline CDR1 is WNHNN and CDR2 SYGVQD (reference sequence). CDR3 length: 17 amino acids. The CDR3 reads CASTGGTSGGDTGELFF. CDR3 DNA sequence: TGCGCCAGCACTGGAGGGACTAGCGGGGGGGACACCGGGGAGCTGTTTTTT.

On this clone: One end of the junction is discordant with germline, which a read error may explain. The rearrangement joins TRBV7-6 to TRBJ2-1; TRBD2 aligns across 15 bases. Per germline, CDR1 SGHVS and CDR2 FNYEAQ. The CDR3 loop spans 13 amino acids. The CDR3 here is CASSPRTSGGVLF. The CDR3, as DNA: TGTGCCAGCAGCCCCCGGACTAGCGGGGGGGTCCTCTTC.